Presented here are 32 T cell receptor beta chains from one specimen sequenced in a study of cytomegalovirus exposure and HLA in healthy donors. With 60 Vbeta and 13 Jbeta primers, the PCR was carried out. The assay was immunoSEQ multiplex PCR, and TCRdb's table has in-frame clones only and misses some. The repertoire holds fewer than 150,000 clones, with roughly 70% as singletons. Sequenced sample: PBMCs. These receptors came from a human donor in good health.

This chain joins TRBV9 and TRBJ2-2; 13 nucleotides align to TRBD2. The CDR3 length is 17 residues. The germline V gene encodes CDR1 SGDLS and CDR2 YYNGEE. V gave up 3 bases and J gave up 5 bases; unmatched junction bases: 7. The CDR3 loop reads CASSGTSGRAVTGELFF. DNA for the CDR3: TGTGCCAGCAGCGGAACTAGCGGGAGGGCGGTTACCGGGGAGCTGTTTTTT. The entire variable domain, with the rest obtained from reference TRBV9 and TRBJ2-2, is as follows: DSGVTQTPKHLITATGQRVTLRCSPRSGDLSVYWYQQSLDQGLQFLIQYYNGEERAKGNILERFSAQQFPDLHSELNLSSLELGDSALYFCASSGTSGRAVTGELFFGEGSRLTVL.

In the case of this clone: At one end, the junction sequence differs from germline, possibly due to a read error. This chain joins TRBV7-9 and TRBJ1-3; D might be TRBD1 (6 bases). Germline-derived CDR1 and CDR2 are SEHNR and FQNEAQ (reference sequence). The length of the CDR3 is 15 residues. The CDR3 loop is CAPFGTGPSGNTIYF. The CDR3 bases are TGCGCCCCTTTCGGCACAGGGCCCTCTGGAAACACCATATATTTT.

CDR3: CASSRPQTVANYGYTF. CDR3 nucleotide sequence: TGTGCCAGTAGTCGGCCCCAGACAGTAGCTAACTATGGCTACACCTTC. V usage is TRBV19 and J usage is TRBJ1-2; D perhaps matches TRBD1 (5 bases). The CDR3 loop spans 16 amino acids. Germline V gene data show CDR1 as LNHDA and CDR2 as SQIVND (reference sequence). Trimming left V 5 bases short and J 0 bases short, with 16 bases between.

J is TRBJ2-1 and V is TRBV11-3; the match to TRBD1 covers 9 bases. After removal of 5 bases from V and 8 bases from J, the junction contained 10 bases not matched to a gene. CDR1 and CDR2 from the germline V gene are SGHNT and YENEEA. The CDR3 consists of 15 residues. CDR3 in amino acids: CASSLPGQGVYEQFF. The CDR3 region has the DNA TGTGCCAGCAGCCTACCGGGACAGGGAGTGTATGAGCAGTTCTTC.

V gene TRBV11-1 combines with J gene TRBJ2-7, with a tentative D call TRBD2 (5 bases). This CDR3 comprises 14 residues. Germline values: CDR1 SGHAT, CDR2 FQDESV (reference sequence). Trimming stripped 5 bases from V and 2 bases from J, with 13 bases between. CDR3 region: CASSAVREAYEQYF. CDR3 nucleotides: TGTGCCAGCAGCGCAGTTCGGGAAGCCTACGAGCAGTACTTC.

The chain couples TRBV11-3 to TRBJ1-2, with 10 positions matching TRBD1. The CDR3 contains 16 residues. Per the germline V gene, CDR1 is SGHNT and CDR2 is YENEEA. The V segment lost 5 bases and the J segment 2 bases; nucleotides outside the gene matches: 8. The CDR3 DNA is TGTGCCAGCAGCCCCCCTGCGGGACAGGGGAACTATGGCTACACCTTC. Encoded protein: CASSPPAGQGNYGYTF.

The chain couples TRBV5-1 to TRBJ1-1; D is unresolved. The CDR3 is 14 residues long. V was shortened by 4 bases and J by 1 base, with 11 bases between the two germline ends. CDR1 and CDR2 from the germline V gene are SGHRS and YFSETQ. The CDR3 reads CASSLMRENTEAFF. The CDR3 DNA sequence: TGCGCCAGCAGCCTAATGAGGGAGAACACTGAAGCTTTCTTT.

This chain links TRBV13 with TRBJ2-5; 11 bases are a match to TRBD2. This CDR3 contains 15 residues. Germline CDR1 reads PRHDT; CDR2 reads FYEKMQ (reference sequence). J lost 3 bases, V lost 3 bases, and 3 bases had no gene match. The CDR3 loop is CASSFSGRAEETQYF. CDR3 sequence (DNA): TGTGCCAGCAGCTTTAGCGGGAGGGCCGAAGAGACCCAGTACTTC.

This chain links TRBV19 with TRBJ1-1; unclear D gene. CDR1 is LNHDA, CDR2 SQIVND, per germline (reference sequence). The CDR3 contains 13 residues. V was cut by 7 bases and J by 0 bases, with 9 bases left in between. CDR3 nucleotide sequence: TGTGCCAGTAAGGAGGCGGTGAACACTGAAGCTTTCTTT. As protein: CASKEAVNTEAFF.

The rearrangement links TRBV5-6 to TRBJ2-5, with 8 bases that match TRBD2. V gave up 0 bases and J gave up 5 bases; unmatched junction bases: 6. The CDR3 consists of 15 residues. Germline loops: CDR1 SGHDT, CDR2 YYEEEE. In DNA, the CDR3 is TGTGCCAGCAGCTTGGGTAGCGGGGCGGGGGAGACCCAGTACTTC. This codes for CASSLGSGAGETQYF.

The chain combines TRBV7-2 with TRBJ2-1; TRBD1 agrees at 7 bases. The CDR3 spans 14 residues. With 2 bases clipped from V and 5 bases from J, the junction kept 3 bases outside the gene matches. The germline V gene encodes CDR1 SGHTA and CDR2 FQGNSA. Written as DNA, the CDR3 is TGTGCCAGCAGCTTAACGGGACAGAACAATGAGCAGTTCTTC. It is translated as CASSLTGQNNEQFF.

The V gene is TRBV5-6, the J gene TRBJ2-4, with D possibly TRBD1 on 5 matching bases. The CDR3 loop spans 15 amino acids. From germline, CDR1 is SGHDT and CDR2 YYEEEE. Trimming took 1 base from V and 1 from J, leaving 9 bases between them. The CDR3 protein is CASSLQGTAKNIQYF. CDR3 DNA sequence: TGTGCCAGCAGCTTGCAGGGAACTGCCAAAAACATTCAGTACTTC.

CDR3 DNA sequence: TGTGCTAGTGGTTTGGGTCGGGGTACTGCGACCCAGTACTTC. It encodes CASGLGRGTATQYF. The chain is built from TRBV12-5 and TRBJ2-5; possible D gene TRBD2, 5 bases. Germline CDR1 reads LGHNT; CDR2 reads FRNRAP. This CDR3 has 14 residues. The V and J ends lost 1 base and 7 bases respectively, with 13 bases between them. The variable domain in full, completed from reference TRBV12-5 and TRBJ2-5, reads DARVTQTPRHKVTEMGQEVTMRCQPILGHNTVFWYRQTMMQGLELLAYFRNRAPLDDSGMPKDRFSAEMPDATLATLKIQPSEPRDSAVYFCASGLGRGTATQYFGPGTRLLVL.

V gene TRBV4-3 combines with J gene TRBJ2-2, with 10 bases aligning to TRBD2. The CDR3 has 17 residues. J gave up 5 bases and V 1 base, and 7 bases lay outside the gene matches. Germline V gene lookup returns CDR1 LGHNA and CDR2 YSLEER. For the CDR3, the DNA is TGCGCCAGCAGCCAAGGCTCTAGCGGGAGCCAAACCGGGGAGCTGTTTTTT. Its protein product is CASSQGSSGSQTGELFF.

V usage is TRBV11-2 and J usage is TRBJ2-7, with TRBD1 matching over 9 bases. The J segment lost 5 bases and the V segment lost 1 base, leaving 12 bases of the junction unmatched. CDR1 SGHAT and CDR2 FQNNGV come from the germline V gene. The CDR3 loop spans 17 amino acids. CDR3 coding DNA: TGTGCCAGCAGCTTAGTATTTGGGGACAGGGTTGGCCACGAGCAGTACTTC. Its translation is CASSLVFGDRVGHEQYF.

The V call is TRBV7-9, the J call TRBJ1-6, with D uncertain. This CDR3 has 15 residues. V was trimmed by 2 bases and J by 9 bases, leaving 14 bases between them. The germline CDR1 and CDR2 sequences are SEHNR and FQNEAQ (reference sequence). CDR3 region: CASSLLGGGGSPLHF. DNA of the CDR3: TGTGCCAGCAGCTTATTGGGCGGAGGTGGTTCACCCCTCCACTTT.

The rearrangement joins TRBV5-1 to TRBJ1-4; 11 bases are a match to TRBD1. V was clipped by 0 bases and J by 5 bases; unmatched bases: 3. Per germline, CDR1 SGHRS and CDR2 YFSETQ. There are 16 residues in the CDR3. The CDR3 reads CASSLAGQGVNEKLFF. DNA of the CDR3: TGCGCCAGCAGCTTGGCGGGACAGGGGGTCAATGAAAAACTGTTTTTT.

This clone was recorded a few times. J is TRBJ1-2 and V is TRBV4-3; 7 bases line up with TRBD1. The CDR3 contains 17 residues. The trim removed 0 bases at V and 0 bases at J, leaving 7 bases unmatched. The germline CDR1 and CDR2 sequences are LGHNA and YSLEER. The CDR3 DNA reads as TGCGCCAGCAGCCAAGATGGCCGGACAGGCGCTAACTATGGCTACACCTTC. This gives the protein CASSQDGRTGANYGYTF.

The chain recombines TRBV10-3 with TRBJ2-7; possible D gene TRBD2, 6 bases. The germline V and J ends were trimmed by 6 bases and 0 bases, with 18 bases remaining between them. Looked up from germline, CDR1 is ENHRY and CDR2 is SYGVKD. The CDR3 is 16 residues long. The CDR3 loop reads CAISARDSSTSYEQYF. The CDR3 DNA reads TGTGCCATCAGCGCCCGGGACTCCTCCACCTCCTACGAGCAGTACTTC.

V usage is TRBV5-1 and J usage is TRBJ2-1; the match to TRBD2 covers 10 bases. The germline CDR1 and CDR2 sequences are SGHRS and YFSETQ. This CDR3 region has 14 residues. V lost 5 bases to trimming and J lost 9 bases; unmatched junction nucleotides: 8. CDR3 DNA: TGCGCCAGCAGTTGGGCTAGCGGGAGTGGTGAGCAGTTCTTC. Its protein is CASSWASGSGEQFF. Variable domain in full (rest from reference TRBV5-1 and TRBJ2-1): KAGVTQTPRYLIKTRGQQVTLSCSPISGHRSVSWYQQTPGQGLQFLFEYFSETQRNKGNFPGRFSGRQFSNSRSEMNVSTLELGDSALYLCASSWASGSGEQFFGPGTRLTVL.

This clone was counted a few times. The J gene is TRBJ2-2, the V gene TRBV7-6, with TRBD1 matching 9 bases. Germline-derived CDR1 and CDR2 are SGHVS and FNYEAQ. V shed 5 bases and J 5 bases; nucleotides not matched to a gene: 9. The CDR3 loop spans 16 amino acids. The CDR3 region has the DNA TGTGCCAGCAGCACCCGGGACAGGGCTAGAACCGGGGAGCTGTTTTTT. Translation: CASSTRDRARTGELFF.

This clone was observed once. This chain links TRBV18 with TRBJ2-7; 10 nucleotides match TRBD2. Germline V lookup: CDR1 KGHSH, CDR2 LQKENI. The CDR3 runs 16 residues. With V trimmed by 0 bases and J by 5 bases, 7 bases remained unmatched. The CDR3 DNA is TGTGCCAGCTCACCACCGAGGCTAGCGGGAGTCAACGAGCAGTACTTC. Its translation is CASSPPRLAGVNEQYF.

Here the CDR3 reads CASSGQGTQETQYF. The DNA of the CDR3 is TGTGCCAGCAGCGGACAGGGGACACAAGAGACCCAGTACTTC. J is TRBJ2-5 and V is TRBV6-5, with 9 bases aligning to TRBD1. With 6 bases clipped from V and 2 bases from J, the junction kept 4 bases outside the gene matches. CDR3 length: 14 amino acids. Per the germline V gene, CDR1 is MNHEY and CDR2 is SVGAGI.

CDR3 sequence (DNA): TGCGCCAGCAGCCAAGACGGGGGTGTGGGCAATCAGCCCCAGCATTTT. This encodes CASSQDGGVGNQPQHF. The rearrangement uses TRBV4-1 and TRBJ1-5; D perhaps matches TRBD1 (5 bases). V lost 0 bases, J lost 2 bases, and 11 bases lay in between. The CDR3 is 16 residues long. Germline V gene lookup returns CDR1 MGHRA and CDR2 YSYEKL.

The genes are TRBV7-6 and TRBJ2-1; TRBD2 matches 9 bases. This CDR3 comprises 14 residues. CDR1 and CDR2 from the germline V gene are SGHVS and FNYEAQ. V lost 6 bases, J lost 8 bases, and 8 bases stayed unmatched. In DNA, the CDR3 is TGTGCCAGCAGGGAGGGGCGGGGGGGCGATGAGCAGTTCTTC. Protein: CASREGRGGDEQFF.

The chain recombines TRBV11-2 with TRBJ2-1; D perhaps matches TRBD1 (5 bases). The ends were cut back, 3 bases at V and 2 bases at J, with 14 bases in the middle. The CDR3 is made up of 16 amino acids. The germline V gene has CDR1 SGHAT and CDR2 FQNNGV. The CDR3 protein is CASSLGPVTTYNEQFF. Written as DNA, the CDR3 is TGTGCCAGCAGCTTGGGGCCGGTAACTACCTACAATGAGCAGTTCTTC.

The chain carries TRBV15 and TRBJ2-3; D uncertain. CDR1 is LNHNV, CDR2 YYDKDF, per germline (reference sequence). This CDR3 region has 15 residues. V was cut by 1 base and J by 0 bases, with 8 bases left in between. The CDR3 DNA reads as TGTGCCACCAGCAGAGCCTCGCGGAGCACAGATACGCAGTATTTT. Its translation: CATSRASRSTDTQYF.

This clone was seen a few times. The rearrangement joins TRBV28 to TRBJ2-2, with TRBD1 matching 10 bases. Germline lookup yields CDR1 MDHEN and CDR2 SYDVKM. The CDR3 covers 15 residues. With V trimmed by 6 bases and J by 5 bases, 6 bases remained unmatched. The CDR3, as DNA: TGTGCCAGCAGGCCGGACAGGGGGTTGACCGGGGAGCTGTTTTTT. It specifies CASRPDRGLTGELFF. The whole variable domain, filled in from reference TRBV28 and TRBJ2-2, reads DVKVTQSSRYLVKRTGEKVFLECVQDMDHENMFWYRQDPGLGLRLIYFSYDVKMKEKGDIPEGYSVSREKKERFSLILESASTNQTSMYLCASRPDRGLTGELFFGEGSRLTVL.

V and J are TRBV7-3 and TRBJ2-7; possibly TRBD2 for D (5 bases). Germline V CDR1 and CDR2: SGHTA, FQGTGA. Trimming pared 11 bases from V and 3 bases from J, leaving 23 bases between. The CDR3 covers 15 residues. The CDR3 nucleotides are TGTGCCGGAGGTAGGGTTCCCCCCCGAGGCTACGAGCAGTACTTC. This sequence encodes CAGGRVPPRGYEQYF. Based on the CDR3 plus reference TRBV7-3 and TRBJ2-7, the full variable domain is GAGVSQTPSNKVTEKGKYVELRCDPISGHTALYWYRQSLGQGPEFLIYFQGTGAADDSGLPNDRFFAVRPEGSVSTLKIQRTERGDSAVYLCAGGRVPPRGYEQYFGPGTRLTVT.

This sequence joins TRBV29-1 and TRBJ2-2, with 11 bases fitting TRBD2. Germline V gives CDR1 SQVTM, CDR2 ANQGSEA. The CDR3 has 13 amino acids. CDR3 coding DNA: TGCAGTTTAGCGGGAGGGCCTCCCGGGGAGCTGTTTTTT. Translation gives CSLAGGPPGELFF.

The J gene is TRBJ2-1, the V gene TRBV6-4; 11 nucleotides match TRBD2. V lost 7 bases, J lost 10 bases, and 12 bases stayed unmatched. The CDR3 has 15 residues. Germline lookup yields CDR1 MRHNA and CDR2 SNTAGT. In DNA, the CDR3 is TGTGCCAGCAACTTAGGGGGACTAGCGGACGGGGAGCAGTTCTTC. Amino acid sequence: CASNLGGLADGEQFF.

The V and J genes are TRBV6-6 and TRBJ1-2; 7 bases are shared with TRBD1. This CDR3 spans 15 amino acids. With V trimmed by 4 bases and J by 2 bases, 7 bases remained unmatched. Germline V gene lookup returns CDR1 MNHNY and CDR2 SVGAGI (reference sequence). The CDR3 bases are TGTGCCAGCAGTTTTAGACAGGGATCGAACTATGGCTACACCTTC. Amino acid sequence: CASSFRQGSNYGYTF.